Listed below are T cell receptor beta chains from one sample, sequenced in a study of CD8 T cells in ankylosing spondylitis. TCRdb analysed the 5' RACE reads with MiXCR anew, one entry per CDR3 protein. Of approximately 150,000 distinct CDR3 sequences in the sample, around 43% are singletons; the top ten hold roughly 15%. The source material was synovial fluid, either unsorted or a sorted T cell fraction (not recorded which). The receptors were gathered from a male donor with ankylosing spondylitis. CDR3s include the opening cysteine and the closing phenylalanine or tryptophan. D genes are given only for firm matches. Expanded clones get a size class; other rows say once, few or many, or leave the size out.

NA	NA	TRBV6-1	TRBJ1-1	TGTGCCAGCAGTACCGGGACGGGATACACTGAAGCTTTCTTT	CASSTGTGYTEAFF
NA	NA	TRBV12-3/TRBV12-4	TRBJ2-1	TGTGCCAGCAGTTTTCTGTCCGCCAGCTGTTGCCCCAATGAGCAGTTCTTC	CASSFLSASCCPNEQFF
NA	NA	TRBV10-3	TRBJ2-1	TGTGCCATCAGTGACACGGCTGGGGGGGGCCACAATGAGCAGTTCTTC	CAISDTAGGGHNEQFF
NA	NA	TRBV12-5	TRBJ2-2	TGTGCTAGTGCTTTCCCGCGTGGGGAGCTGTTTTTT	CASAFPRGELFF
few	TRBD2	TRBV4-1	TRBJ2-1	TGCGCCAGCAGCCAAAAACTAGCGGGAGGTTTGAACAATGAGCAGTTCTTC	CASSQKLAGGLNNEQFF
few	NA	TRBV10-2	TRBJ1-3	TGCGCCAGCTGGGACGGCGGAAACACCATATATTTT	CASWDGGNTIYF
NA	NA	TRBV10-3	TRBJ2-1	TGTGCCATCAGTGACGGAGGACTGACCAATGAGCAGTTCTTC	CAISDGGLTNEQFF
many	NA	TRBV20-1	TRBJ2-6	TGCAGTGCTGAGGACGGAAGATCTGGGGCCAACGTCCTGACTTTC	CSAEDGRSGANVLTF
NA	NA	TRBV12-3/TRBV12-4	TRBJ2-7	TGTGCCAGCAGTCAGGGACTCCACTTCCACTACGAGCAGTACTTC	CASSQGLHFHYEQYF
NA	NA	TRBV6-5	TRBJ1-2	TGTGCCAGCAGTTACGGGGGCTACTATGGCTACACCTTC	CASSYGGYYGYTF
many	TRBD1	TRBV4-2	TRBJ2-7	TGTGCCAGCAGCCAAGAGACAGGGCGCTACGAGCAGTACTTC	CASSQETGRYEQYF
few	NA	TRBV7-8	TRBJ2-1	TGTGCCAGCAGCGGCGGACTTAACAATGAGCAGTTCTTC	CASSGGLNNEQFF
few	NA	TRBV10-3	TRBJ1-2	TGTGCCATCAGTGAGTCGGTCAGGCCCCCCATAGATGGCTACACCTTC	CAISESVRPPIDGYTF
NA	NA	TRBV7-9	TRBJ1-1	TGTGCCAGCAGCCCCTATGAAGCTTTCTTT	CASSPYEAFF
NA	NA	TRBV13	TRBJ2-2	TGTGCCAGCAGCCATACTGGGACCGGGGAGCTGTTTTTT	CASSHTGTGELFF
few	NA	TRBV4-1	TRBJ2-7	TGCGCCAGCAGCCAAGAATACGTCCCCGGGCCCGGGGACGAGCAGTACTTC	CASSQEYVPGPGDEQYF
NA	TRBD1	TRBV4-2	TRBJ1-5	TGTGCCAGCAGCCAAGATTGGAATGGGGGACAGACTAGCAATCAGCCCCAGCATTTT	CASSQDWNGGQTSNQPQHF
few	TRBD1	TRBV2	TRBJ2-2	TGTGCCAGCAGGTCACAGGGGGCGACCGGGGAGCTGTTTTTT	CASRSQGATGELFF
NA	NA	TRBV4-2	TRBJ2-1	TGTGCCAGCAGCCTACTATACAATGAGCAGTTCTTC	CASSLLYNEQFF
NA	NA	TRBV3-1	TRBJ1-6	TGTGCCAGCAGCCACCGTTACCGGTCACCCCTCCACTTT	CASSHRYRSPLHF
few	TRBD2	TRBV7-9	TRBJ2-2	TGTGCCAGCAGCCTTCGACTAGCGACCGCGAACACCGGGGAGCTGTTTTTT	CASSLRLATANTGELFF
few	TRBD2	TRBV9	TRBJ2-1	TGTGCCAGCAGCGTAGCGGGGTGGCGGGAGGGCCGATGGGAGAATGAGCAGTTCTTC	CASSVAGWREGRWENEQFF
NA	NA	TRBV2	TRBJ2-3	TGTGCCAGCAGGGGAGCGGATAGGGATACGCAGTATTTT	CASRGADRDTQYF
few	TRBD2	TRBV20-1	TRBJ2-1	TGCAGTGCTAGACTAGCGGACAATGAGCAGTTCTTC	CSARLADNEQFF
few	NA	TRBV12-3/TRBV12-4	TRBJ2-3	TGTGCCAGCAGCCTCGGACCACAACCAGATACGCAGTATTTT	CASSLGPQPDTQYF
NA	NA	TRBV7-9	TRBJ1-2	TGTGCCAGCAGCTCCCGGGCTAACTATGGCTACACCTTC	CASSSRANYGYTF
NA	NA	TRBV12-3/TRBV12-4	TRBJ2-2	TGTGCCACCAGCGTACTGACGACGAACACCGGGGAGCTGTTTTTT	CATSVLTTNTGELFF
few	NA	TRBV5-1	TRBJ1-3	TGCGCCAGCAGCTTCTTCTTATGGGGGGTCCTTCCCCTTGACACCATATATTTT	CASSFFLWGVLPLDTIYF
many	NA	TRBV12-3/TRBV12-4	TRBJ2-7	TGTGCCAGCAACCTAAGACTGTTC	CASNLRLF
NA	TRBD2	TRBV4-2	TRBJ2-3	TGTGCCAGCAGCCTTCCGGGACTAGCGGGAGGAGCGGATACGCAGTATTTT	CASSLPGLAGGADTQYF
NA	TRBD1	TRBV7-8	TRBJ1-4	TGTGCCAGCAGCCCCCGGACAGGGGGCGAGGAAAAACTGTTTTTT	CASSPRTGGEEKLFF
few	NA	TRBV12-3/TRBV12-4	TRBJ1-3	TGTGCCAGCAGGACGACAGGACCCTCTGGAAACACCATATATTTT	CASRTTGPSGNTIYF
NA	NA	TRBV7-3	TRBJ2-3	TGTGCCAGCAGCTTAAGTAGAGATACGCAGTATTTT	CASSLSRDTQYF
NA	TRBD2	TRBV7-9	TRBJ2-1	TGTGCCAGCAGTTACCTAGCGGGAGGGCCTGATGAGCAGTTCTTC	CASSYLAGGPDEQFF
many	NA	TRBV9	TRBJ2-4	TGTGCCAGCAGCCCGGACCTAAACATTCAGTACTTC	CASSPDLNIQYF
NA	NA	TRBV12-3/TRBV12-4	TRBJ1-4	TGTGCCAGCAGTTTTTTTGCGGGAGGGGCAACTAATGAAAAACTGTTTTTT	CASSFFAGGATNEKLFF
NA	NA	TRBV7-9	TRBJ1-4	TGTGCCAGCAGCTCGGGGGACGACTACGAAAAACTGTTTTTT	CASSSGDDYEKLFF
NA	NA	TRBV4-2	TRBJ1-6	TGTGCCAGCAGCCTCTATCAAGCGGGACACGTCTTCTATAATTCACCCCTCCACTTT	CASSLYQAGHVFYNSPLHF
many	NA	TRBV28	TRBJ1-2	TGTGCCAGCAGTTCCTATGAAGGGGGAACTTTGTGGCCTAACTATGGCTACACCTTC	CASSSYEGGTLWPNYGYTF
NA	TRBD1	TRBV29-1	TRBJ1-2	TGCAGCGTTGAACCGGGACAGGGGGGTCTCAGTCCAAACTATGGCTACACCTTC	CSVEPGQGGLSPNYGYTF
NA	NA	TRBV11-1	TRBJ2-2	TGTGCCAGCAGCTTAGGATATGATACCGGGGAGCTGTTTTTT	CASSLGYDTGELFF
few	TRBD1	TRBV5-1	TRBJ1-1	TGCGCCAGCACGGACAGGGGGTATAGTGCTGAAGCTTTCTTT	CASTDRGYSAEAFF
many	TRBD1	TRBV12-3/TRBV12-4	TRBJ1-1	TGTGCCAGCAGTTTAAGACGGGACAGGTTCACTGAAGCTTTCTTT	CASSLRRDRFTEAFF
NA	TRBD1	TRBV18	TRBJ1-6	TGTGCCAGCTCACCAAGGGACAGGGGCTCCTATAATTCACCCCTCCACTTT	CASSPRDRGSYNSPLHF
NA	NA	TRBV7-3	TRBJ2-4	TGTGCCAGCAGCCCGAGAGCTACGAACAGGGACGGAGCCAAAAACATTCAGTACTTC	CASSPRATNRDGAKNIQYF
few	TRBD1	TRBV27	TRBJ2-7	TGTGCCAGCAGGCCACAGGGGCCTCGCTCCTACGAGCAGTACTTC	CASRPQGPRSYEQYF
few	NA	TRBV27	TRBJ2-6	TGTGCCAGCAGTCCCCTAGGGTGGGACACCCATGGGGCCAACGTCCTGACTTTC	CASSPLGWDTHGANVLTF
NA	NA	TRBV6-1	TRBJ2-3	TGTGCCAGCAGGACAGTAAACACAGATACGCAGTATTTT	CASRTVNTDTQYF
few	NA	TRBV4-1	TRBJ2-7	TGCGCCAGCAGCCCCCCGGGACAAAGAACCTACGAGCAGTACTTC	CASSPPGQRTYEQYF
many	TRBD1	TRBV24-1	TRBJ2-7	TGTGCCACCATGACCGGGACAGGGGGTTCCGAGCAGTACTTC	CATMTGTGGSEQYF
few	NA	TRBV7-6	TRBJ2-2	TGTGCCAGCAGCTTAGAGTGGGGTGTCGGCGGGGAGCTGTTTTTT	CASSLEWGVGGELFF
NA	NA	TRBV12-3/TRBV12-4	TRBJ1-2	TGTGCCAGCAGTGTACTAGGGGGTCCCTTTATCTCCTCTAGAGGCTACACCTTC	CASSVLGGPFISSRGYTF
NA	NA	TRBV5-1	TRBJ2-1	TGCGCCAGCAGCTTGGTGGGAAGTCAACCCGGTGAGCAGTTCTTC	CASSLVGSQPGEQFF
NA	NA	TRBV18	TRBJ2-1	TGTGCCAGCTCACCACTTTTATACAGCCTTTCACTCGAGCAGTTCTTC	CASSPLLYSLSLEQFF
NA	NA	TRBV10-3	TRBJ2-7	TGTGCCATCAGTGAGTCGTGGGAGCCCTACGAGCAGTACTTC	CAISESWEPYEQYF
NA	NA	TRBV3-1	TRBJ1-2	TGTGCCAGCAGCCAAGAACTGAGCGGGCTCTGGGACTATGGCTACACCTTC	CASSQELSGLWDYGYTF
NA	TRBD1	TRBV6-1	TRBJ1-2	TGTGCCAGCAGTCAGACAGGGGGGAGCTATGGCTACACCTTC	CASSQTGGSYGYTF
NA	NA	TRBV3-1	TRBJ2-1	TGTGCCAGCAGCCCCTTATGGGGAGCTAAAAACAATGAGCAGTTCTTC	CASSPLWGAKNNEQFF
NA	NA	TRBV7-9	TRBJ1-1	TGTGCCAGCAGCTCGGCGACAGGTATCACTGAAGCTTTCTTT	CASSSATGITEAFF